This T cell receptor beta chain derives from a study of PD-1 blockade in classical Hodgkin lymphoma. At the level of the study: The nivolumab dose that patients received was 3 mg/kg, given intravenously every 2 weeks. The study, taken as a whole, reports: Whoever responded completely had baseline diversity much like that seen in newly diagnosed patients. At C4D1, TCR diversity had climbed significantly for CD4+ cells, though not for CD8+ cells.

This CDR3 is built from 13 residues. Between the trimmed V and J ends, which lost 5 bases and 4 bases, there was a span of 14 bases. CDR1 is GTSNPN and CDR2 is SVGIG in the germline V gene (reference sequence). This clone appeared a few times. Its matching antigen is unknown. Exposure to brentuximab vedotin varied, and each patient had relapsed following autologous stem cell transplantation. Complete response, partial response or progressive disease was recorded as best response. Assay: immunoSEQ multiplex PCR; the TCRdb copy retains only in-frame clones and omits some. The sample records about 110,000 clones, 80% to 90% being singletons.

This material consisted of peripheral blood mononuclear cells (PBMCs), taken before the second cycle of nivolumab. The source is a human donor with classical Hodgkin lymphoma. This chain connects TRBV30 to TRBJ1-2, with D unresolved. CDR3 in DNA: TGTGCCTGGCATATCCCCGGAAGCTATGGCTACACCTTC. Translation gives CAWHIPGSYGYTF.